This T cell receptor beta chain derives from a study of T cell responses to AZD1222 COVID-19 vaccine. With respect to this clone: As yet, its antigen is unknown.

The CDR3 contains 14 residues. From germline, CDR1 is MDHEN and CDR2 SYDVKM. With V trimmed by 2 bases and J by 2 bases, 1 base remained unmatched. Produced via immunoSEQ multiplex PCR; TCRdb's table is partial and in-frame only. The data hold hundreds of thousands of clones, with around 93% observed a single time. Study conclusions and caveats: Possibly, clonal diversity was underestimated; donors were largely white British and included more females. Dominant at 160-218 and 743-854, vaccine-associated CD4 TCRs also spanned spike.

This clonotype was obtained from an adult who received the AZD1222 COVID-19 vaccine. V usage is TRBV28 and J usage is TRBJ1-2; 8 bases align to TRBD1. Sequencing was performed on peripheral blood, taken 28 days after the second AZD1222 dose. CDR3 region: CASSLPGGNYGYTF. The CDR3 coding sequence is TGTGCCAGCAGTTTACCAGGGGGCAACTATGGCTACACCTTC.